This record concerns one TCR beta chain sequence. This specimen belongs to a study of response to subunit inactivated influenza vaccine. TCRdb independently ran MiXCR on the RT-PCR reads; one entry per CDR3 protein. The sample holds about 540,000 distinct CDR3 sequences, around 25% seen once. V shed 6 bases and J 6 bases; nucleotides not matched to a gene: 6. The CDR3 totals 12 residues. The germline gives CDR1 SQVTM, CDR2 ANQGSEA. The same data also contributed to another study, on T cells expressing NK-cell markers. This second study notes: With UMIs, 5'RACE template switching was used to make TCR beta cDNA. Sorted T-cell subsets CD3+CD56+NKG2C+, CD3+CD56+NKG2C- and CD3+CD56-NKG2C+ were TCR beta-sequenced. The study sequenced eight donors, seven HCMV-seropositive and one seronegative. Sorting was restricted to alpha-beta TCR T cells by an anti-gamma-delta TCR antibody in several experiments.

This sequence joins TRBV29-1 and TRBJ2-7; 9 bases match TRBD1. The sample in question was CD4+ T cells sorted from PBMCs, obtained roughly 13 days after vaccination. The sequence was collected from a man in his fifties or sixties who received an inactivated influenza vaccine. CDR3 amino acids: CSVGRDRAEQYF. CDR3 nucleotide sequence: TGCAGCGTGGGCCGGGACAGGGCCGAGCAGTACTTC.